These 3 T cell receptor beta chains were sequenced from one sample in a study of cytomegalovirus exposure and HLA in healthy donors. PCR involved 60 Vbeta and 13 Jbeta primers. Some clones are missing from TCRdb's copy, which holds only in-frame ones; the method was immunoSEQ multiplex PCR. The sample carries approximately 190,000 clones, about 80% recorded once. The specimen was PBMCs. The receptors originated from a woman under 30 in good health and CMV-seropositive.

The sample holds one count of this clone. This chain joins TRBV5-1 and TRBJ2-2; 10 bases line up with TRBD2. CDR3 length: 15 residues. CDR1 SGHRS and CDR2 YFSETQ come from the germline V gene. The V segment lost 2 bases and the J segment 5 bases; nucleotides outside the gene matches: 3. CDR3 DNA sequence: TGCGCCAGCAGCTTAGCGGGGGGGCATACCGGGGAGCTGTTTTTT. Translation gives CASSLAGGHTGELFF.

This chain uses TRBV30 with TRBJ2-2; 10 bases line up with TRBD2. CDR3 length equals 14 residues. The germline gives CDR1 GTSNPN, CDR2 SVGIG (reference sequence). V was clipped by 3 bases and J by 4 bases; unmatched bases: 2. CDR3 region: CAWRLAGSTGELFF. For the CDR3, the DNA is TGTGCCTGGAGACTAGCGGGGTCCACCGGGGAGCTGTTTTTT. The variable domain in full, completed from reference TRBV30 and TRBJ2-2, reads SQTIHQWPATLVQPVGSPLSLECTVEGTSNPNLYWYRQAAGRGLQLLFYSVGIGQISSEVPQNLSASRPQDRQFILSSKKLLLSDSGFYLCAWRLAGSTGELFFGEGSRLTVL.

The chain carries TRBV7-9 and TRBJ2-5, with 8 bases lining up with TRBD1. V shed 4 bases, J shed 4 bases, and the junction held 14 bases outside the gene matches. Per germline, CDR1 SEHNR and CDR2 FQNEAQ (reference sequence). The CDR3 covers 17 residues. CDR3 sequence: CASSSTRGRWFGETQYF. The CDR3 nucleotides are TGTGCCAGCAGCTCCACCAGGGGGCGGTGGTTTGGAGAGACCCAGTACTTC.